One T cell receptor beta chain is described in this entry. The entry originates in a study of blood T cell repertoires in COVID-19. Study as a whole: COVID-19 samples from acute and convalescent phases originated in the United States, Italy and Spain. PBMCs, B-cell-depleted T cells, or T cells were the source of the cDNA or gDNA that made up the material.

Authors' data handling: Estimation of nucleated cell counts was performed using reference gene primer amplification. The data were produced by immunoSEQ multiplex PCR, yet TCRdb's version contains in-frame clones alone and is incomplete. That table furnishes V, J and clone size, whereas the DNA furnished D and trimming. The table shows 200,000 to 300,000 clones, with approximately 82% occurring only once. The specimen sequenced was peripheral blood. The TCR sequence derives from a man aged 25 to 45 who had recovered from COVID-19.

CDR3 nucleotides: TGTGCCAGTAGTAGACAGGGCTTTATGGAAGAGACCCAGTACTTC. It translates to CASSRQGFMEETQYF. This chain uses TRBV19 with TRBJ2-5; the match to TRBD1 covers 7 bases. The CDR3 is 15 amino acids. Germline V gene lookup returns CDR1 LNHDA and CDR2 SQIVND (reference sequence). V was pared by 4 bases and J by 3 bases, with 8 bases of the junction left unmatched.